This T cell receptor beta chain emerged from a study of regulatory T cells in long-lasting Graves disease. Specified time point: newly diagnosed GD, antithyroid drugs for less than 3 months. Researchers made the TCR library from RNA that was extracted from PBMCs. Study-wide findings and caveats: Among samples with persistent disease, TRBV28, TRBJ1-2 and TRBJ2-5 were favored.

The TCR beta library used iRepertoire HTBI primers with Arm-PCR amplification of CDR3. One entry per CDR3 protein, called by TCRdb with MiXCR from the multiplex PCR reads. This table holds more than 300,000 distinct CDR3 sequences, around a sixth found once. Germline V lookup: CDR1 LGHNA, CDR2 YSLEER. V was shortened by 0 bases and J by 0 bases, with 12 bases between the two germline ends. The CDR3 is made up of 17 amino acids. This clonotype appeared many times. The target antigen is unknown. The rearrangement joins TRBV4-3 to TRBJ1-3, with unresolved D. Sequenced material: peripheral blood mononuclear cells (PBMCs), taken at new diagnosis, from a patient treated with antithyroid drugs. The clonotype comes from a female donor with Graves disease. In DNA, the CDR3 is TGCGCCAGCAGCCAAGATCCCGTAAGAGCCTCTGGAAACACCATATATTTT. Translating gives CASSQDPVRASGNTIYF.